The sequence of this TCR beta chain was determined in a study of shared clonotypes between healthy human individuals. Overall study findings and caveats: Against clonotypes common to all four donors, non-shared ones had lower generation probabilities.

Note on this clone: Its specificity is unknown.

Adult Caucasians living in Nashville, Tennessee made up all of the donors. It was into CD45RA+ naive and CD45RA-negative memory subsets that the CD4+ cells were split. TCRdb keeps only in-frame clones here, not all; method: immunoSEQ multiplex PCR. Among some 2,500,000 clones listed, 93% were seen once. The receptor was isolated from a man between 18 and 29 years old in good health. Some clones in this sample may be carry-over from other donors' samples. The sequencing input was naive CD4+ T cells from PBMCs. Described subset: CD45RA+ positively selected.

The CDR3 region has the DNA TGCGCCAGCAGCCCGGGACTAGCGGGACTGGATACGCAGTATTTT. Protein sequence: CASSPGLAGLDTQYF. This chain links TRBV5-1 with TRBJ2-3; 13 bases are a match to TRBD2. The CDR3 extends over 15 amino acids. CDR1 SGHRS and CDR2 YFSETQ come from the germline V gene. Trimming cost V 4 bases and J 6 bases; bases outside gene matches: 5.